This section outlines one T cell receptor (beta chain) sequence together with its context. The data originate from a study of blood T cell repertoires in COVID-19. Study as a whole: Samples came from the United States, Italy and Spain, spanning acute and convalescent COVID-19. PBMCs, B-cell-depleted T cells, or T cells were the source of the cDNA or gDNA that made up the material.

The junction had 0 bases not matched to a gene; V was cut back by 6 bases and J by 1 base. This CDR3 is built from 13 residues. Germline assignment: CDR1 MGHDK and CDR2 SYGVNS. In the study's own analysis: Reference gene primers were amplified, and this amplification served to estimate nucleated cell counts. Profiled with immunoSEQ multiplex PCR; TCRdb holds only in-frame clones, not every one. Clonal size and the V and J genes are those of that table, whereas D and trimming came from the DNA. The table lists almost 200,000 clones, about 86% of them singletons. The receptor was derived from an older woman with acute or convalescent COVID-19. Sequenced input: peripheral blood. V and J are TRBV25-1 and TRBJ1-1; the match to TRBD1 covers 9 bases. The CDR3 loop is CASRGQGNTEAFF. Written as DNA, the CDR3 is TGTGCCAGCAGGGGACAGGGGAACACTGAAGCTTTCTTT.